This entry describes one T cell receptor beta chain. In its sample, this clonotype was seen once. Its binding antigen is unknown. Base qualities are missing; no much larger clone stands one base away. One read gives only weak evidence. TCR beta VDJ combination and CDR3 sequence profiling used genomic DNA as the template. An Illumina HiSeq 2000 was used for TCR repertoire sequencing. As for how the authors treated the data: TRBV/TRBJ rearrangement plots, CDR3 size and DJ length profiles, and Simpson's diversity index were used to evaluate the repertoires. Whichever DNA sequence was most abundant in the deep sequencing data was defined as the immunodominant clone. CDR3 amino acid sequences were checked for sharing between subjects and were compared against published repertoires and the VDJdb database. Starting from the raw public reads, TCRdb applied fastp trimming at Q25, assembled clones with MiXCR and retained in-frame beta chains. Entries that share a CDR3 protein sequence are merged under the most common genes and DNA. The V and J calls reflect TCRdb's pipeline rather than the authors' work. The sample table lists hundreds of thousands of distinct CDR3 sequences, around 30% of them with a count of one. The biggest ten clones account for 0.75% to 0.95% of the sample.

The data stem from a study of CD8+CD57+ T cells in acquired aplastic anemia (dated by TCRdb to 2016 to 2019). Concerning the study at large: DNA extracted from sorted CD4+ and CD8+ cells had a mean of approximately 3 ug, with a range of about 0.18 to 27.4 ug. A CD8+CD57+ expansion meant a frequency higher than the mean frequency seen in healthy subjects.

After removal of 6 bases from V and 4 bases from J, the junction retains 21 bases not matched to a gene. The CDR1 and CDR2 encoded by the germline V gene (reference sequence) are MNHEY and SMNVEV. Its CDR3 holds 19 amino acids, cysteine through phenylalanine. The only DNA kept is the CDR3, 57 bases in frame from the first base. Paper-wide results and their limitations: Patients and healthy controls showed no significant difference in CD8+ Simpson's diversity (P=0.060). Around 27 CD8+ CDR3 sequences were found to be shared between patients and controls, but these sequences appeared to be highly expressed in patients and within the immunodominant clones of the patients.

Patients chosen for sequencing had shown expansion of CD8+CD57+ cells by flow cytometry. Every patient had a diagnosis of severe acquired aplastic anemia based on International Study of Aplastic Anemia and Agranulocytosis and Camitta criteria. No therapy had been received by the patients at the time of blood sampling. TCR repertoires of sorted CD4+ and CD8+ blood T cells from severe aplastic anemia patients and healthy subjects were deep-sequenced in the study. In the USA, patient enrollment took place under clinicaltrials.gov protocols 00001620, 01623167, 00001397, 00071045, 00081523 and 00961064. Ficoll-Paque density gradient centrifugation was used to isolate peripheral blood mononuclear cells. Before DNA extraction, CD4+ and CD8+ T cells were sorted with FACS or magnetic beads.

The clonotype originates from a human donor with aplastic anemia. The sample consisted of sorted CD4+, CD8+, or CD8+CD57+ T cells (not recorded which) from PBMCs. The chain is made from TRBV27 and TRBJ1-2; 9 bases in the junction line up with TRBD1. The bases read TGTGCCAGCAGGAGAGCAACGGGACAGGGCATTCCAAATTTCTATGGCTACACCTTC. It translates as CASRRATGQGIPNFYGYTF.